The 10 T cell receptor beta chains below all came from one sample that was sequenced in a study of cytomegalovirus exposure and HLA in healthy donors (dated by TCRdb to the late 2010s). Libraries were constructed by the immunoSEQ multiplex PCR assay. A mixture of 60 forward primers for TCR Vbeta segments and 13 reverse primers for TCR Jbeta segments was used in the multiplex PCR. Imported from immuneACCESS, the table was reduced by TCRdb to in-frame sequences with V and J called. These copies leave out some clones; in studies compared against another copy, an unresolved V gene accounts for under half, and the cause of the remainder is not known. This sample gives 95,000 or so clones in total; about four fifths of them show up just once. Approximately 5% of the sample comes from the top ten. Material for sequencing was PBMCs. The receptors were sampled from a woman aged 40 to 50 in good health and CMV-seronegative.

The rearrangement uses TRBV6-5 and TRBJ2-1; 8 bases are shared with TRBD2. Germline loops: CDR1 MNHEY, CDR2 SVGAGI. The CDR3 runs to 16 residues. V lost 0 bases to trimming and J lost 4 bases; unmatched junction nucleotides: 5. CDR3 residues: CASSYSTSELYNEQFF. CDR3 sequence (DNA): TGTGCCAGCAGTTACTCGACTAGCGAGTTATACAATGAGCAGTTCTTC.

This sequence joins TRBV6-5 and TRBJ2-7; tentatively, D is TRBD2 (6 bases). From germline, CDR1 is MNHEY and CDR2 SVGAGI. Between the trimmed V and J ends, which lost 0 bases and 4 bases, there was a span of 7 bases. The CDR3 is 13 amino acids. The CDR3: CASSYSRGYEQYF. The DNA of the CDR3 is TGTGCCAGCAGTTACTCGCGGGGATACGAGCAGTACTTC.

This chain links TRBV6-6 with TRBJ1-5; 8 bases are a match to TRBD1. J lost 9 bases, V lost 7 bases, and 8 bases had no gene match. This CDR3 is built from 13 residues. Germline-derived CDR1 and CDR2 are MNHNY and SVGAGI (reference sequence). CDR3 sequence: CASNPDRAGPQHF. The CDR3 nucleotides read TGTGCCAGCAATCCGGACAGGGCTGGGCCCCAGCATTTT.

The rearrangement links TRBV6-5 to TRBJ1-4, with 9 bases aligning to TRBD1. This CDR3 contains 15 residues. CDR1 and CDR2 (germline): MNHEY, SVGAGI. J gave up 9 bases and V 4 bases, and 9 bases lay outside the gene matches. The CDR3 DNA follows: TGTGCCAGCAGTTCTCTCCAGGGACAGGGCCAAAAACTGTTTTTT. Encoded protein: CASSSLQGQGQKLFF.

This clone was recorded a few times. The chain joins TRBV18 to TRBJ2-1, with 7 nucleotides matching TRBD1. Germline V gene lookup returns CDR1 KGHSH and CDR2 LQKENI. This CDR3 has 15 amino acids. Germline trimming cut 5 bases from V and 5 bases from J; bases unmatched to any gene: 9. CDR3 in DNA: TGTGCCAGCTCAACCATAGGGGGCGACAACAATGAGCAGTTCTTC. Its translation is CASSTIGGDNNEQFF. The complete variable domain, with remaining parts taken from reference TRBV18 and TRBJ2-1, reads NAGVMQNPRHLVRRRGQEARLRCSPMKGHSHVYWYRQLPEEGLKFMVYLQKENIIDESGMPKERFSAEFPKEGPSILRIQQVVRGDSAAYFCASSTIGGDNNEQFFGPGTRLTVL.

This clone appeared a single time. The CDR3 loop is CASSDHQGWNQPQHF. Written as DNA, the CDR3 is TGTGCCAGCAGTGACCACCAGGGATGGAATCAGCCCCAGCATTTT. The V and J genes are TRBV7-2 and TRBJ1-5, with a weak D call TRBD1 (5 bases). Germline V gene data show CDR1 as SGHTA and CDR2 as FQGNSA. The CDR3 consists of 15 residues. Trimming shortened V by 6 bases and J by 4 bases, and 16 bases separated the two germline ends.

With regard to this clone: A read error may account for a junction end that differs from germline. The rearrangement joins TRBV5-1 to TRBJ1-1; D ambiguous. There are 13 residues in the CDR3. Looked up from germline, CDR1 is SGHRS and CDR2 is YFSETQ. The CDR3 DNA is TGCGCCAGCAGATTGGGGAGCGCCACTGAAGCTTTCTTT. Translation: CASRLGSATEAFF.

This rearrangement joins TRBV12-2 to TRBJ2-7; the table's D call, TRBD1, has no DNA check behind it. TRBV12-2 is given as a pseudogene. The CDR3 has 13 amino acids. The CDR3 protein is CASRSLDIYEQYF. CDR3 coding DNA: TGTGCAAGTCGTTCTCTTGACATTTACGAGCAGTACTTC.

The chain carries TRBV5-6 and TRBJ2-1, with 12 nucleotides matching TRBD1. CDR3 length: 17 residues. The germline V gene encodes CDR1 SGHDT and CDR2 YYEEEE. V gave up 1 base and J gave up 6 bases; unmatched junction bases: 8. The CDR3 reads CASSLYVGTGGVNEQFF. The DNA of the CDR3 is TGTGCCAGCAGCTTGTACGTGGGGACAGGGGGCGTCAATGAGCAGTTCTTC.

The gene calls are TRBV19 and TRBJ2-7; the match to TRBD1 covers 7 bases. Germline trimming cut 5 bases from V and 3 bases from J; bases unmatched to any gene: 7. CDR3 length equals 14 residues. Germline CDR1 LNHDA, CDR2 SQIVND (reference sequence). The CDR3 region is CASSGRQGVYEQYF. The DNA of the CDR3 is TGTGCCAGTAGTGGAAGACAGGGAGTCTACGAGCAGTACTTC.